This entry lists 13 T cell receptor beta chains sequenced from one sample in a study of graft-versus-host responses after intestinal transplantation. Profiled with immunoSEQ multiplex PCR; TCRdb holds only in-frame clones, not every one. The data contain fewer than 60,000 clones, about 81% of them singletons. Their antigen targets remain unknown. This sample comprised unstimulated CD4+ T cells sorted from spleen or lymph node cells, obtained before transplant. The receptors were gathered from a human donor who was the organ donor for an intestinal transplant.

The chain carries TRBV19 and TRBJ2-2, with TRBD1 identical over 7 bases. Trimming cost V 6 bases and J 4 bases; bases outside gene matches: 11. The CDR3 runs 16 residues. Germline-derived CDR1 and CDR2 are LNHDA and SQIVND (reference sequence). As DNA, the CDR3 is TGTGCCAGTAGCCGTTCGACAGGGTCGAGCACCGGGGAGCTGTTTTTT. This gives the protein CASSRSTGSSTGELFF.

This clone was recorded once. The rearrangement links TRBV9 to TRBJ2-3; 8 nucleotides agree with TRBD1. CDR3 length equals 19 residues. CDR1 and CDR2 (germline): SGDLS, YYNGEE. With 2 bases clipped from V and 2 bases from J, the junction kept 16 bases outside the gene matches. CDR3 sequence: CASSVKDRAMFSYTDTQYF. The CDR3 nucleotides read TGTGCCAGCAGCGTTAAGGACAGGGCCATGTTCAGTTACACAGATACGCAGTATTTT.

The CDR3 loop is CASSLGTGGETQYF. The CDR3 nucleotides are TGTGCCAGCAGCTTAGGGACAGGGGGCGAGACCCAGTACTTC. This chain uses TRBV7-6 with TRBJ2-5; 11 bases line up with TRBD1. V was pared by 1 base and J by 5 bases, with 0 bases of the junction left unmatched. The CDR3 spans 14 residues. The germline gives CDR1 SGHVS, CDR2 FNYEAQ.

This rearrangement joins TRBV6-5 to TRBJ2-5; D uncertain. Germline V gives CDR1 MNHEY, CDR2 SVGAGI. Trimming took 7 bases from V and 2 from J, leaving 14 bases between them. The CDR3 has 14 amino acids. This chain's CDR3 is CASIPRLEQETQYF. The CDR3 coding sequence is TGTGCCAGCATTCCCAGGTTGGAGCAAGAGACCCAGTACTTC.

The rearrangement joins TRBV6-7 to TRBJ1-2; D unclear. TRBV6-7 is reported as an ORF; its role is uncertain. V was trimmed by 8 bases and J by 3 bases, leaving 16 bases between them. The CDR3 is 14 amino acids. The CDR3 region has the DNA TGTGCCAGCCCCACCCCCACCTTCGACTATGGCTACACCTTC. It translates to CASPTPTFDYGYTF.

The V gene is TRBV7-6, the J gene TRBJ2-2, with 8 nucleotides matching TRBD1. In germline, CDR1 is SGHVS, CDR2 FNYEAQ. The CDR3 has 16 amino acids. V shed 4 bases and J 0 bases; nucleotides not matched to a gene: 4. The CDR3 DNA sequence: TGTGCCAGCAGCTCCTGGACAGGGCCGAACACCGGGGAGCTGTTTTTT. Its translation is CASSSWTGPNTGELFF.

V gene TRBV6-5 combines with J gene TRBJ2-7; D gene uncertain. V was trimmed by 7 bases and J by 2 bases, leaving 9 bases between them. Germline CDR1 reads MNHEY; CDR2 reads SVGAGI. CDR3 size: 12 residues. The CDR3 spells CASISATYEQYF. The CDR3 DNA follows: TGTGCCAGCATCTCAGCTACCTACGAGCAGTACTTC.

This rearrangement joins TRBV21-1 to TRBJ2-5. TRBV21-1 is a pseudogene segment. This CDR3 has 11 amino acids. The DNA for the CDR3 is TGTGCCAGCAGCACAAAAAGGACCCAGTACTTC. Translating gives CASSTKRTQYF.

The chain joins TRBV30 to TRBJ1-5; D may be TRBD1 (6 bases). The germline gives CDR1 GTSNPN, CDR2 SVGIG (reference sequence). This CDR3 comprises 13 residues. V was shortened by 2 bases and J by 6 bases, with 11 bases between the two germline ends. This CDR3 reads CAWSTGLAQPQHF. CDR3 in DNA: TGTGCCTGGAGTACAGGGCTAGCTCAGCCCCAGCATTTT.

The rearrangement joins TRBV21-1 to TRBJ2-5; TRBD1 reflects the table's D call only, with no check against the DNA. TRBV21-1 is shown as a pseudogene. The CDR3 is 19 amino acids. The CDR3 region is CASSKEAVFRATFQETQYF. CDR3 DNA: TGTGCCAGCAGCAAAGAGGCGGTTTTCAGGGCGACTTTCCAAGAGACCCAGTACTTC.

J is TRBJ2-7 and V is TRBV7-2; D is undetermined. Trimming cost V 4 bases and J 0 bases, with 4 bases left between them. Germline loops: CDR1 SGHTA, CDR2 FQGNSA. The CDR3 totals 12 residues. The CDR3: CASSSTSYEQYF. CDR3 coding DNA: TGTGCCAGCAGCTCAACCTCCTACGAGCAGTACTTC.

The rearrangement uses TRBV27 and TRBJ2-1; possibly TRBD2 for D (6 bases). Germline CDR1 reads MNHEY; CDR2 reads SMNVEV (reference sequence). V was cut by 11 bases and J by 1 base, with 18 bases left in between. The CDR3 contains 15 residues. The CDR3 reads CARDVLAPSYNEQFF. The CDR3 DNA sequence: TGTGCCCGTGACGTTCTAGCGCCTTCCTACAATGAGCAGTTCTTC.

V and J are TRBV6-6 and TRBJ2-7; 9 bases fit TRBD2. The trim removed 7 bases at V and 5 bases at J, leaving 12 bases unmatched. This CDR3 has 15 residues. Germline CDR1 and CDR2: MNHNY and SVGAGI (reference sequence). The DNA of the CDR3 is TGTGCCAGCACACAGAGGGCGGGAGGGCAGAACGAGCAGTACTTC. Amino acids: CASTQRAGGQNEQYF.